This T cell receptor beta chain was found in a study of blood T cell repertoires in COVID-19. Study background: The analysed material was cDNA or gDNA that came from T cells, B-cell-depleted T cells, or PBMCs.

Per the study methods: Quantification of nucleated cells was approximated via reference gene primer amplification. TCRdb's copy holds only in-frame clones and misses some; the assay was immunoSEQ multiplex PCR. V and J calls and clone size come straight from that table; D and trimming were deduced from the DNA. The sample holds about 190,000 clones, 75% to 80% seen once. Trimming stripped 3 bases from V and 2 bases from J, with 7 bases between. CDR1 and CDR2 (germline): SGDLS, YYNGEE. The CDR3 totals 13 residues. The sequence came from a woman in her seventies with acute or convalescent COVID-19. The sequenced sample consisted of peripheral blood. The chain joins TRBV9 to TRBJ2-3, with no clear D. CDR3 amino acids: CASSAMSTDTQYF. CDR3 sequence (DNA): TGTGCCAGCAGCGCCATGTCCACAGATACGCAGTATTTT.